This entry describes one T cell receptor (beta chain). The data stem from a study of T cell changes during pregnancy in multiple sclerosis. Here immunoSEQ multiplex PCR was the method, and the copy in TCRdb shows in-frame clones only, minus some. The sample lists some 49,000 clones, around 89% occurring once. Per germline, CDR1 MGHRA and CDR2 YSYEKL. The CDR3 extends over 13 amino acids. Trimming removed 0 bases from V and 6 bases from J, with 8 bases in between. The sample here was peripheral blood, taken after pregnancy. This chain uses TRBV4-1 with TRBJ1-2; D ambiguous. The TCR was taken from a female donor in good health, enrolled as a control in a pregnancy study. DNA of the CDR3: TGCGCCAGCAGCCAAGATTCAGATAATGGCTACACCTTC. Translation: CASSQDSDNGYTF.